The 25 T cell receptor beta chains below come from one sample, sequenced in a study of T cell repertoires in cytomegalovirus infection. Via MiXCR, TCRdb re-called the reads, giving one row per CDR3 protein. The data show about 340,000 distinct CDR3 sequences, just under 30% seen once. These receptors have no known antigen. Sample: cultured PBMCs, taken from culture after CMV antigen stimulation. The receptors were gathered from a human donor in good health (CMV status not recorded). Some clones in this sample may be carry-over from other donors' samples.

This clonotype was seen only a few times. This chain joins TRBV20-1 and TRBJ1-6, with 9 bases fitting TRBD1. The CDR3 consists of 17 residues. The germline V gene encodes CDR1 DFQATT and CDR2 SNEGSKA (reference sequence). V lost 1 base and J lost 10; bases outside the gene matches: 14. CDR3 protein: CSARGFGYGTGKSPLHF. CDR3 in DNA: TGCAGTGCTAGAGGATTCGGGTACGGGACAGGGAAATCACCCCTCCACTTT.

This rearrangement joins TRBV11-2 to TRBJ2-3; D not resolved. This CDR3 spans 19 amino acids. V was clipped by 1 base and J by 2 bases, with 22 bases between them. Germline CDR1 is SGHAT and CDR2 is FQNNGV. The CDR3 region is CASSLVHSRGRTNTDTQYF. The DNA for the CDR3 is TGTGCCAGCAGCTTAGTCCACTCACGAGGACGGACCAACACAGATACGCAGTATTTT.

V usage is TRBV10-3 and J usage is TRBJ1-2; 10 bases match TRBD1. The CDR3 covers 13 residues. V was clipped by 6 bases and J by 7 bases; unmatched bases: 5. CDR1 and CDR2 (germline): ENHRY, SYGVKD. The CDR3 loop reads CAIRGQGSAGYTF. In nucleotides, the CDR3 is TGTGCCATCAGGGGACAGGGGTCGGCTGGCTACACCTTC.

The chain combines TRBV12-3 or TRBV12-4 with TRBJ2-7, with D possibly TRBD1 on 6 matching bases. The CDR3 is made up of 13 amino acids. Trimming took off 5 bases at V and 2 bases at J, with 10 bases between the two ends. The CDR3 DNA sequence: TGTGCCAGCAGTAACAGGGACGCCTACGAGCAGTACTTC. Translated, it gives CASSNRDAYEQYF.

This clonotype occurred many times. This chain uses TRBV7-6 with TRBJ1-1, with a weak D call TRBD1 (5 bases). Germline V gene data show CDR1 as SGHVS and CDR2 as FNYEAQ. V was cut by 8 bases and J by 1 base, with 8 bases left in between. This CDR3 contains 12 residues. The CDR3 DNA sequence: TGTGCCAGCGGGGACGGGAACACTGAAGCTTTCTTT. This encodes CASGDGNTEAFF.

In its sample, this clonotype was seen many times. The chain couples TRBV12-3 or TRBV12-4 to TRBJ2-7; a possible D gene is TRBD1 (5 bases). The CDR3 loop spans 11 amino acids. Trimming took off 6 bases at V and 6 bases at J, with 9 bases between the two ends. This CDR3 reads CASSGTGEQYF. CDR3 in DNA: TGTGCCAGCAGCGGAACAGGCGAGCAGTACTTC.

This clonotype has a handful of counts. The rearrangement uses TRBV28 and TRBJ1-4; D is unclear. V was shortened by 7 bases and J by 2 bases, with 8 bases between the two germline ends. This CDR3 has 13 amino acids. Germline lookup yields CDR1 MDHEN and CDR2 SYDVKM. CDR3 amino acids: CASMRFTNEKLFF. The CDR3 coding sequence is TGTGCCAGCATGCGCTTTACTAATGAAAAACTGTTTTTT.

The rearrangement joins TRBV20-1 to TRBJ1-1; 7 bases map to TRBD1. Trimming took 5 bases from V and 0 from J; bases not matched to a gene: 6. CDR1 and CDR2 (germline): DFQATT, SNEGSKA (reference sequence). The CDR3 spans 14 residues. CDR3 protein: CSARRQGLNTEAFF. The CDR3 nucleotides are TGCAGTGCTCGACGACAGGGATTGAACACTGAAGCTTTCTTT.

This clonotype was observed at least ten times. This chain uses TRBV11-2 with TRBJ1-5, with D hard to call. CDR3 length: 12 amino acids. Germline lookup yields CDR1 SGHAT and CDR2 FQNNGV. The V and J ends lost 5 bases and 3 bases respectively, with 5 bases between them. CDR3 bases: TGTGCCAGCAGCGCCCTCAATCAGCCCCAGCATTTT. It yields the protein CASSALNQPQHF.

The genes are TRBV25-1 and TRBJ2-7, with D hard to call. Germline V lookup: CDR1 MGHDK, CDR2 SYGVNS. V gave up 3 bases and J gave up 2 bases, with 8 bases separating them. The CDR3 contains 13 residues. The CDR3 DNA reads TGTGCCAGCAGTGAGGCAGGTCCCTACGAGCAGTACTTC. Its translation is CASSEAGPYEQYF.

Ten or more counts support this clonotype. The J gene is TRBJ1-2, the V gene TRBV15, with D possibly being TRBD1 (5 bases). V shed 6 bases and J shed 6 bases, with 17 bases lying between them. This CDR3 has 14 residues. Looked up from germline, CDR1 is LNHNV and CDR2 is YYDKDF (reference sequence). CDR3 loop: CATSMGRRLNGYTF. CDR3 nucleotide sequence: TGTGCCACCAGTATGGGACGGCGACTTAATGGCTACACCTTC.

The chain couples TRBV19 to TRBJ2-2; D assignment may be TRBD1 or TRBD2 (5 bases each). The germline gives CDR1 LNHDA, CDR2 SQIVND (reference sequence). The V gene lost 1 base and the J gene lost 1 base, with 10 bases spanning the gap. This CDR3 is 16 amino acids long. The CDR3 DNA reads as TGTGCCAGTAGTATAGTGGGGACCCTGAACACCGGGGAGCTGTTTTTT. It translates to CASSIVGTLNTGELFF.

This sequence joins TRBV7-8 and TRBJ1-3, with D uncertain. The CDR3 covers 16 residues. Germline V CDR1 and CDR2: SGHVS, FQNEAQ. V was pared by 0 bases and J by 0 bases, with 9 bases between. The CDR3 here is CASSLADWSSGNTIYF. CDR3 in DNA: TGTGCCAGCAGCTTAGCGGACTGGAGCTCTGGAAACACCATATATTTT.

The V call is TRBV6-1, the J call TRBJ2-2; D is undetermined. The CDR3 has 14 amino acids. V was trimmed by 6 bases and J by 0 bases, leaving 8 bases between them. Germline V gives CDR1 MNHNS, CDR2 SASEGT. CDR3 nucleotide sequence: TGTGCCAGCAGGGTCATCTCGAACACCGGGGAGCTGTTTTTT. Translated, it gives CASRVISNTGELFF.

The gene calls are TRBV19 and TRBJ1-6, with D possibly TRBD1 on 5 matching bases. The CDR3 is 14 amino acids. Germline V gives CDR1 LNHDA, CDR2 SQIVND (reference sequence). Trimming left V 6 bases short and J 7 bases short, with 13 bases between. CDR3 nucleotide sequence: TGTGCCAGTAGCCCGCCGGCAGGGAATTCACCCCTCCACTTT. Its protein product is CASSPPAGNSPLHF.

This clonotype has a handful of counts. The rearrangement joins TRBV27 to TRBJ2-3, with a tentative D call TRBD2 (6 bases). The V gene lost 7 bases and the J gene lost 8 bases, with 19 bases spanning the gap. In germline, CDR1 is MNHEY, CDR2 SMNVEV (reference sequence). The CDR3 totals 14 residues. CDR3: CASNRLETSGTQYF. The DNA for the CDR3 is TGTGCCAGCAACCGCCTCGAGACTAGTGGTACGCAGTATTTT.

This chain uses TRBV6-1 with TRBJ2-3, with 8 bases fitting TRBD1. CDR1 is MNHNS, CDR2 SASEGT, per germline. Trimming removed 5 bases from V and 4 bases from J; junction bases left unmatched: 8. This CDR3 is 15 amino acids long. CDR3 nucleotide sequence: TGTGCCAGCAGTCCCCCAGGGGGCTTCGCAGATACGCAGTATTTT. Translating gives CASSPPGGFADTQYF.

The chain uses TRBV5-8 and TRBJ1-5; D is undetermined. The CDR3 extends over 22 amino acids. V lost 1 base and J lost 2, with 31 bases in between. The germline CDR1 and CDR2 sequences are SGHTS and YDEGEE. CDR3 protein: CASSLYYMLAGRQMDGNQPQHF. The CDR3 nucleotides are TGTGCCAGCAGCTTGTATTATATGCTGGCTGGTCGGCAGATGGACGGCAATCAGCCCCAGCATTTT. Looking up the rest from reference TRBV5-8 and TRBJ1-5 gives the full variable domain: EAGVTQSPTHLIKTRGQQATLRCSPISGHTSVYWYQQALGLGLQFLLWYDEGEERNRGNFPPRFSGRQFPNYSSELNVNALELEDSALYLCASSLYYMLAGRQMDGNQPQHFGDGTRLSIL.

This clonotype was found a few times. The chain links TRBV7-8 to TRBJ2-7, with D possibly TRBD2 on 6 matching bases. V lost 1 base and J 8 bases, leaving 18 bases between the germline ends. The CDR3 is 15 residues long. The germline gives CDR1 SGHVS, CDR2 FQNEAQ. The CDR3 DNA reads TGTGCCAGCAGCTTAGGAGGGACTCTCGAAGGGCAGCAGTACTTC. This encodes CASSLGGTLEGQQYF. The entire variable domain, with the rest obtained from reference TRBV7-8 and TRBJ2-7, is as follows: GAGVSQSPRYKVAKRGQDVALRCDPISGHVSLFWYQQALGQGPEFLTYFQNEAQLDKSGLPSDRFFAERPEGSVSTLKIQRTQQEDSAVYLCASSLGGTLEGQQYFGPGTRLTVT.

For the CDR3, the DNA is TGTGCCAGCAGCTTCTCAGGGGCCAATCAGCCCCAGCATTTT. It codes for CASSFSGANQPQHF. The rearrangement uses TRBV7-8 and TRBJ1-5; the D gene is possibly TRBD1 (6 bases). Germline values: CDR1 SGHVS, CDR2 FQNEAQ. V was clipped by 3 bases and J by 3 bases, with 9 bases between them. The CDR3 length is 14 residues.

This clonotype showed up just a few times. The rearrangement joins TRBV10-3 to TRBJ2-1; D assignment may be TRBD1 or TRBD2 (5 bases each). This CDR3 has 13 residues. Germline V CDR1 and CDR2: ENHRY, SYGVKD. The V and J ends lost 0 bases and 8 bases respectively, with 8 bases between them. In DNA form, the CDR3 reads TGTGCCATCAGTGAGTCAAGGGACCATGAGCAGTTCTTC. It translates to CAISESRDHEQFF.

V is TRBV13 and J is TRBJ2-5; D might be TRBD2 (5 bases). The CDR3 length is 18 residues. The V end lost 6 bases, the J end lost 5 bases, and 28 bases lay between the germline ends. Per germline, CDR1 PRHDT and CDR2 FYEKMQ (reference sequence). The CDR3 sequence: CASRSSQVGLQKMETQYF. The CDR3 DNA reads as TGTGCCAGCAGATCCAGCCAGGTCGGACTCCAAAAAATGGAGACCCAGTACTTC. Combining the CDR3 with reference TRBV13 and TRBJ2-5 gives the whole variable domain AAGVIQSPRHLIKEKRETATLKCYPIPRHDTVYWYQQGPGQDPQFLISFYEKMQSDKGSIPDRFSAQQFSDYHSELNMSSLELGDSALYFCASRSSQVGLQKMETQYFGPGTRLLVL.

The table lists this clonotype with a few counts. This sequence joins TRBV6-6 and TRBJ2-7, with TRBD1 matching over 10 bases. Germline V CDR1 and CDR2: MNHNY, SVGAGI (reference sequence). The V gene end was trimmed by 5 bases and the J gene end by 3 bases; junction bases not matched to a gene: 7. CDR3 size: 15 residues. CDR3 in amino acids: CASSVYRTGGYEQYF. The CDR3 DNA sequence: TGTGCCAGCAGTGTCTACAGGACAGGGGGCTACGAGCAGTACTTC.

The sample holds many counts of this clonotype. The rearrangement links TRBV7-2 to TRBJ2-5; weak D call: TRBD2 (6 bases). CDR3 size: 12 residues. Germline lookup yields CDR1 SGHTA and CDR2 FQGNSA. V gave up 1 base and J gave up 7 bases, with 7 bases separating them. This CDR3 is CASSLVGGTQYF. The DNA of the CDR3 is TGTGCCAGCAGCTTAGTGGGGGGGACCCAGTACTTC.

The CDR3 loop is CASSEGLANEQFF. CDR3 in DNA: TGTGCCAGCAGTGAAGGGCTAGCGAATGAGCAGTTCTTC. The genes are TRBV6-1 and TRBJ2-1; D might be TRBD2 (6 bases). The CDR3 has 13 amino acids. Trimming pared 1 base from V and 7 bases from J, leaving 8 bases between. Germline CDR1 reads MNHNS; CDR2 reads SASEGT.